Detailed here is one T cell receptor (beta chain). This sample was taken from a study of T cell repertoires in cytomegalovirus infection. TCRdb passed the reads through MiXCR, listing each CDR3 protein once. Of around 270,000 distinct CDR3 sequences in the sample, roughly 9% were seen once. The clonotype originates from a human donor in good health (CMV status not recorded). Some clones in this sample may be carry-over from other donors' samples. Sequencing was done on a sample of PBMCs.

The CDR3 nucleotides read TGCAGTGCTAACAGGGGAGGGGGCACCGAAGCTTTCTTT. Translated, it gives CSANRGGGTEAFF. The chain has TRBV20-1 and TRBJ1-1; TRBD1 aligns across 7 bases. Germline V gives CDR1 DFQATT, CDR2 SNEGSKA (reference sequence). The CDR3 is made up of 13 amino acids. J was trimmed by 8 bases and V by 4 bases; bases with no gene match: 10.